The present T cell receptor beta chain was sequenced within a study of T cells after yellow fever vaccination. Overall study results and limits: Clonotypes found in both CD4 and CD8 compartments made up a small share.

In germline, CDR1 is SGHNT, CDR2 YYREEE (reference sequence). V was trimmed by 5 bases and J by 4 bases, leaving 12 bases between them. The CDR3 runs 14 residues. Worth noting for this clonotype: Its cognate antigen is unknown.

For TCR, cDNA came from 5'RACE template switching, which added a universal primer site and UMIs. MiXCR was run by TCRdb on the 5' RACE reads, yielding one entry per CDR3 protein. Of approximately 610,000 distinct CDR3 sequences in the sample, about a sixth were seen once. The sample here was PBMCs, taken roughly 5 days after the first yellow fever vaccination. The sequence derives from a man aged 18 to 35 who received the YFV17D yellow fever vaccine. J is TRBJ2-2 and V is TRBV5-4, with a tentative D call TRBD1 (6 bases). CDR3 in DNA: TGTGCCAGCAGACCGACAGGAGCCACCGGGGAGCTGTTTTTT. It encodes CASRPTGATGELFF.